The following is a T cell receptor (beta chain) sequence with its context. What it recognizes is unknown. The CDR3 covers 12 residues. Germline V lookup: CDR1 SGHDT, CDR2 YYEEEE. The ends were cut back, 0 bases at V and 7 bases at J, with 7 bases in the middle. The data belong to a study of T cell responses to AZD1222 COVID-19 vaccine. Here immunoSEQ multiplex PCR was the method, and the copy in TCRdb shows in-frame clones only, minus some. The profile covers around 140,000 clones, with 65% to 90% appearing a single time and around 8% taken by the ten largest. General study results and limits: Seropositive status at baseline applied to only 5 or 6 AZD1222 recipients.

This chain connects TRBV5-6 to TRBJ1-2; D is unclear. The sample in question was peripheral blood, obtained 28 days after the second dose of the MenACWY control vaccine. The clonotype was recovered from an adult who received the MenACWY meningococcal vaccine as a control. CDR3 loop: CASSLADSGYTF. Here the CDR3 DNA reads TGTGCCAGCAGCTTGGCTGACTCTGGCTACACCTTC.